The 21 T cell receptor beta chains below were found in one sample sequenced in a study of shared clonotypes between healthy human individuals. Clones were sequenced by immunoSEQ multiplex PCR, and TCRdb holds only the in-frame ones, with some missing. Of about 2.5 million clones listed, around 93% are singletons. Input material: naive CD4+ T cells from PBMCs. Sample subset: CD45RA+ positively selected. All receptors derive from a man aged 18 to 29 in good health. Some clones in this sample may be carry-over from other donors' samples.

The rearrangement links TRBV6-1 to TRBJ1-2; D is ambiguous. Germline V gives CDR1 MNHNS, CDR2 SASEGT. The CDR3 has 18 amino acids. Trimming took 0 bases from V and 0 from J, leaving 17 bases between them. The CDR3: CASSEALEYGRANYGYTF. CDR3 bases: TGTGCCAGCAGTGAAGCACTGGAGTATGGCCGAGCTAACTATGGCTACACCTTC.

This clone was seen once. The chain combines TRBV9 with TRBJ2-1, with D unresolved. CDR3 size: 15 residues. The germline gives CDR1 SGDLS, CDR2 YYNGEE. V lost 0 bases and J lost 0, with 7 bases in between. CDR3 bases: TGTGCCAGCAGCGTAGCTATCAGCTCCTACAATGAGCAGTTCTTC. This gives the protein CASSVAISSYNEQFF.

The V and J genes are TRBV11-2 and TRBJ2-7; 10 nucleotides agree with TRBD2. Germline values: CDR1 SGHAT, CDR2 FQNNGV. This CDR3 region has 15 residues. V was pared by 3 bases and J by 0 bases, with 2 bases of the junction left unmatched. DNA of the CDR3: TGTGCCAGCAGCTTCCTAGCGGGGGCCTCCTACGAGCAGTACTTC. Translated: CASSFLAGASYEQYF.

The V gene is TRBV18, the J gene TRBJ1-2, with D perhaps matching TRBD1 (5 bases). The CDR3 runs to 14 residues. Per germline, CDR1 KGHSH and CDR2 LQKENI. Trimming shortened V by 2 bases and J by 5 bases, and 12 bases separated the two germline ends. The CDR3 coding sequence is TGTGCCAGCTCACCAAAAGACAGACGTTATGGCTACACCTTC. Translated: CASSPKDRRYGYTF.

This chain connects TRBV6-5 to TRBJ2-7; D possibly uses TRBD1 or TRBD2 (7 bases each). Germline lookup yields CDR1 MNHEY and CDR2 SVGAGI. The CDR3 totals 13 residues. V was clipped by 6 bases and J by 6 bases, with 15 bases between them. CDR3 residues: CASSSGGLREQYF. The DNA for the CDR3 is TGTGCCAGCAGCTCAGGGGGACTACGCGAGCAGTACTTC.

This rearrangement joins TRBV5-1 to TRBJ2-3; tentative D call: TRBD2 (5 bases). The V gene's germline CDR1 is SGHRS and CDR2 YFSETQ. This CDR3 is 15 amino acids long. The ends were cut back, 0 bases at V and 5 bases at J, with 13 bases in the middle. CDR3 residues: CASSLGEWALDTQYF. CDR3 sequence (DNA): TGCGCCAGCAGCTTGGGGGAGTGGGCGTTAGATACGCAGTATTTT. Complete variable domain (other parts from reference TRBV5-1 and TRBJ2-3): KAGVTQTPRYLIKTRGQQVTLSCSPISGHRSVSWYQQTPGQGLQFLFEYFSETQRNKGNFPGRFSGRQFSNSRSEMNVSTLELGDSALYLCASSLGEWALDTQYFGPGTRLTVL.

CDR3 protein: CASTSGSKNTEAFF. In DNA form, the CDR3 reads TGTGCCAGCACCAGCGGTTCCAAGAACACTGAAGCTTTCTTT. The chain is built from TRBV28 and TRBJ1-1; D remains ambiguous. CDR1 is MDHEN and CDR2 is SYDVKM in the germline V gene. The CDR3 has 14 amino acids. V was trimmed by 7 bases and J by 1 base, leaving 13 bases between them.

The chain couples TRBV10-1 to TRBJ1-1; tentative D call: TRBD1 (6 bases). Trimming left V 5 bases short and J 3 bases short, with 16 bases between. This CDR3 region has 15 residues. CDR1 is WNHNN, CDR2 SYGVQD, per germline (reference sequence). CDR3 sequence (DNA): TGCGCCAGCAGTAATCAGGCTAGGGGGGACACTGAAGCTTTCTTT. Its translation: CASSNQARGDTEAFF.

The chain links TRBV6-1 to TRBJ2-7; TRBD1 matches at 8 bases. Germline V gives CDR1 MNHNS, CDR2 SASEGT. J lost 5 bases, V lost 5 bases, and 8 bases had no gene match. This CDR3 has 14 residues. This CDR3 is CASSQDRVHDEQYF. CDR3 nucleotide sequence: TGTGCCAGCAGTCAGGACAGGGTTCACGACGAGCAGTACTTC.

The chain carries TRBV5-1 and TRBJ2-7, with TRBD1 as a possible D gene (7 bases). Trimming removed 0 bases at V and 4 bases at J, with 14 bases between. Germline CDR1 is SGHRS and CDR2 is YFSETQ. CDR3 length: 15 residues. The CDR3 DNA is TGCGCCAGCAGCTTGGATTCCTCAGGGGGGTACGAGCAGTACTTC. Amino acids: CASSLDSSGGYEQYF.

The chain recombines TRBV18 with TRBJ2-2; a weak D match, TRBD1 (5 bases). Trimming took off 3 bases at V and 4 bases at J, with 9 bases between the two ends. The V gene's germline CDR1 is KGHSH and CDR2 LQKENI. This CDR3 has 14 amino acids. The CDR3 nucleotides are TGTGCCAGCTCACCCGACAGAATCACCGGGGAGCTGTTTTTT. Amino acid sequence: CASSPDRITGELFF.

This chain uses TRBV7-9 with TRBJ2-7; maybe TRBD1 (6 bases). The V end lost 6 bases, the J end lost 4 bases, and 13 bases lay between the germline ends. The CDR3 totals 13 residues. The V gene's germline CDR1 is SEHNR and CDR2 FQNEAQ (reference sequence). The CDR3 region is CASRFSGQYEQYF. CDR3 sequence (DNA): TGTGCCAGCAGATTTTCTGGACAGTACGAGCAGTACTTC.

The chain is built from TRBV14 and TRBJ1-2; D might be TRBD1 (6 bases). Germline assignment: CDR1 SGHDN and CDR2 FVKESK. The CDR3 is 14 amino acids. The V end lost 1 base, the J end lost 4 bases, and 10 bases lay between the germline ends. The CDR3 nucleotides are TGTGCCAGCAGCCAAGCGAGAGGGGGCTATGGCTACACCTTC. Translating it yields CASSQARGGYGYTF.

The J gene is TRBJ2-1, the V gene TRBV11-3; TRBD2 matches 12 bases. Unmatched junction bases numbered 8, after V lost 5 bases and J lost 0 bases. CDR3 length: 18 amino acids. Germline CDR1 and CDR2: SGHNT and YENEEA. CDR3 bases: TGTGCCAGCAGCCCAGGGACTAGCGGGCGAAGCTCCTACAATGAGCAGTTCTTC. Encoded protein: CASSPGTSGRSSYNEQFF.

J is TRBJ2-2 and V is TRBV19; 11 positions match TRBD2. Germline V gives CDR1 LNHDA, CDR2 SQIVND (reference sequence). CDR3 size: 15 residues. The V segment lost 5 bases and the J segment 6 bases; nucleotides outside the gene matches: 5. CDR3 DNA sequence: TGTGCCAGTAGTCCACTAGCGGGAGTTCCCGGGGAGCTGTTTTTT. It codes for CASSPLAGVPGELFF.

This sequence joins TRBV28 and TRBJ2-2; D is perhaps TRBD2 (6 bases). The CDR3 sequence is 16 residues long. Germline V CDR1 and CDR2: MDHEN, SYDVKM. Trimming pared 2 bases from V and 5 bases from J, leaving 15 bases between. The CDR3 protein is CASSLVRGTMTGELFF. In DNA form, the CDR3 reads TGTGCCAGCAGTTTAGTCCGCGGGACGATGACCGGGGAGCTGTTTTTT.

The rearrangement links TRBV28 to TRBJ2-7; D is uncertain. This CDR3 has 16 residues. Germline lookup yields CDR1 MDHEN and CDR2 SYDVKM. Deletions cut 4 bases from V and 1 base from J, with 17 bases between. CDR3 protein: CASSSPRSAWSYEQYF. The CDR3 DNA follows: TGTGCCAGCAGTTCCCCCAGGTCAGCGTGGTCCTACGAGCAGTACTTC.

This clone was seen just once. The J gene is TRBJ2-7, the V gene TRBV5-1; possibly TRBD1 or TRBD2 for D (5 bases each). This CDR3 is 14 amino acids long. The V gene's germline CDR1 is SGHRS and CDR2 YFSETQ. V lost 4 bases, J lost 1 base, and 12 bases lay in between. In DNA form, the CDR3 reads TGCGCCAGCAGCAACAGGACGGGATCCTACGAGCAGTACTTC. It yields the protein CASSNRTGSYEQYF.

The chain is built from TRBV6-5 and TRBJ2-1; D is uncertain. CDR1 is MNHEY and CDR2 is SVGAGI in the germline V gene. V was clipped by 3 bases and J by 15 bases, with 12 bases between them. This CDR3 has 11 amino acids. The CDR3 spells CASSYLTGGFF. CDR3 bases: TGTGCCAGCAGTTATCTTACGGGCGGGTTCTTC.

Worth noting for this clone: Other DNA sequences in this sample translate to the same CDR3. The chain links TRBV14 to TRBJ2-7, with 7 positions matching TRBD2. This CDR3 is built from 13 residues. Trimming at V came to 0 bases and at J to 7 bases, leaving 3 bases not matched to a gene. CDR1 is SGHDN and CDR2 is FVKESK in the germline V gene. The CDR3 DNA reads TGTGCCAGCAGCCAAGATCTGGGGGGGGAGCAGTACTTC. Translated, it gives CASSQDLGGEQYF. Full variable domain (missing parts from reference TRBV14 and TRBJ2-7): EAGVTQFPSHSVIEKGQTVTLRCDPISGHDNLYWYRRVMGKEIKFLLHFVKESKQDESGMPNNRFLAERTGGTYSTLKVQPAELEDSGVYFCASSQDLGGEQYFGPGTRLTVT.

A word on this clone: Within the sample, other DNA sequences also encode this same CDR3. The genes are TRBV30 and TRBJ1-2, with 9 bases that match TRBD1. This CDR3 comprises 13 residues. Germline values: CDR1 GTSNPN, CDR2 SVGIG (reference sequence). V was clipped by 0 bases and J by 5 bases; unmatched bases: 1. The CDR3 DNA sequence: TGTGCCTGGAGTGTTGACAGGGGGTATGGCTACACCTTC. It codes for CAWSVDRGYGYTF.